A single sample is the source of the 17 T cell receptor beta chains below, sequenced in a study of spatial heterogeneity in lung cancer. Stated time point: sample taken at primary tumor resection. TCRdb independently ran MiXCR on the 5' RACE reads; one entry per CDR3 protein. The repertoire holds roughly 9,200 distinct CDR3 sequences, with 2.5% to 3.5% as singletons. The study's findings and limits: Counts that tracked tumor mutation counts were those of expanded intratumoral alpha and beta TCRs.

For these TCRs, the target antigens are not known. Sequencing was performed on lung tumor tissue, taken at surgery. All receptors derive from a male donor with early-stage non-small cell lung cancer.

In this sample, this clonotype turned up many times. The V gene is TRBV10-3, the J gene TRBJ2-3; 12 bases fit TRBD1. Germline CDR1 reads ENHRY; CDR2 reads SYGVKD. Trimming cost V 3 bases and J 4 bases; bases outside gene matches: 5. The CDR3 covers 16 residues. The CDR3 region has the DNA TGTGCCATCAGTGATCCGGGACAGGGGGCTTCAGATACGCAGTATTTT. Its translation: CAISDPGQGASDTQYF.

Ten or more counts support this clonotype. The chain has TRBV18 and TRBJ2-7, with a possible D match to TRBD1 (5 bases). The CDR3 consists of 12 residues. Trimming left V 0 bases short and J 7 bases short, with 7 bases between. Germline V gives CDR1 KGHSH, CDR2 LQKENI. The CDR3 sequence is CASSPPAGEQYF. Here the CDR3 DNA reads TGTGCCAGCTCACCACCCGCAGGGGAGCAGTACTTC.

This clonotype was counted many times. The CDR3 region is CASSVGPSPGELFF. The DNA for the CDR3 is TGTGCCAGCAGCGTAGGGCCTTCACCCGGGGAGCTGTTTTTT. V is TRBV9 and J is TRBJ2-2, with D unresolved. V lost 0 bases and J 6 bases, leaving 9 bases between the germline ends. The germline CDR1 and CDR2 sequences are SGDLS and YYNGEE. The CDR3 is made up of 14 amino acids.

This clonotype was found many times. The chain uses TRBV29-1 and TRBJ2-3, with unresolved D. The CDR3 runs 12 residues. The germline CDR1 and CDR2 sequences are SQVTM and ANQGSEA. The V end lost 1 base, the J end lost 7 bases, and 9 bases lay between the germline ends. The CDR3 nucleotides read TGCAGCGTTGAAGTCCTGGGGTATACGCAGTATTTT. This gives the protein CSVEVLGYTQYF.

This clonotype is termed medium-sized. The chain carries TRBV28 and TRBJ1-2; D remains ambiguous. CDR1 and CDR2 from the germline V gene are MDHEN and SYDVKM. V was pared by 6 bases and J by 8 bases, with 10 bases between. There are 11 residues in the CDR3. The CDR3 loop reads CASRRMGGYTF. Written as DNA, the CDR3 is TGTGCCAGCAGAAGAATGGGAGGCTACACCTTC.

This clonotype was found many times. This CDR3 is CASSLGVGENEKLFF. CDR3 DNA sequence: TGTGCCAGCAGCTTAGGAGTGGGAGAGAATGAAAAACTGTTTTTT. The chain uses TRBV7-3 and TRBJ1-4; D is ambiguous. The CDR3 has 15 residues. V shed 2 bases and J shed 5 bases, with 12 bases lying between them. The germline gives CDR1 SGHTA, CDR2 FQGTGA.

This chain connects TRBV20-1 to TRBJ2-7; D may be TRBD1 (5 bases). Germline V gives CDR1 DFQATT, CDR2 SNEGSKA (reference sequence). V was clipped by 0 bases and J by 0 bases, with 15 bases between them. This CDR3 comprises 16 residues. The DNA of the CDR3 is TGCAGTGCTAGAGAAATACAGGCCTTCCACTCCTACGAGCAGTACTTC. This translates into CSAREIQAFHSYEQYF.

In this sample, this clonotype turned up many times. The V gene is TRBV3-1, the J gene TRBJ2-1; D is unresolved. The CDR3 length is 12 residues. Germline CDR1 is LGHDT and CDR2 is YNNKEL (reference sequence). Trimming removed 3 bases from V and 9 bases from J, with 9 bases in between. The CDR3 nucleotides read TGTGCCAGCAGCCAGACGCTTTCTGAGCAGTTCTTC. Amino acid sequence: CASSQTLSEQFF.

This clonotype qualifies as medium-sized. The CDR3 DNA sequence: TGCAGCGTTGATGATTCGGGACAGGGGGGACTTAACTATGGCTACACCTTC. Translation: CSVDDSGQGGLNYGYTF. This chain uses TRBV29-1 with TRBJ1-2; 11 nucleotides agree with TRBD1. CDR3 length equals 17 residues. The V segment lost 3 bases and the J segment 1 base; nucleotides outside the gene matches: 10. The V gene's germline CDR1 is SQVTM and CDR2 ANQGSEA.

Points on this clonotype: A much larger clonotype is one base distant, so this may be a read error. This chain uses TRBV5-1 with TRBJ2-2, with 7 positions matching TRBD1. The CDR3 consists of 14 residues. Germline lookup yields CDR1 SGHRS and CDR2 YFSETQ. This chain's CDR3 is CTSSQKTGPGELFF. CDR3 sequence (DNA): TGCACCAGCAGCCAAAAGACAGGGCCCGGGGAGCTGTTTTTT.

This clonotype has at least ten counts. V and J are TRBV4-1 and TRBJ2-2; 7 bases are a match to TRBD1. This CDR3 is 15 amino acids long. V lost 2 bases, J lost 3 bases, and 3 bases stayed unmatched. The germline V gene encodes CDR1 MGHRA and CDR2 YSYEKL. CDR3 DNA: TGCGCCAGCAGCCAACGACAGGGCGACACCGGGGAGCTGTTTTTT. It encodes CASSQRQGDTGELFF.

CDR3 sequence (DNA): TGTGCCAGCAGCTTACGACTAGCGGGGTCGACCTACGAGCAGTACTTC. It specifies CASSLRLAGSTYEQYF. The V and J genes are TRBV7-8 and TRBJ2-7; 11 bases match TRBD2. The J segment lost 2 bases and the V segment lost 2 bases, leaving 5 bases of the junction unmatched. Germline CDR1 SGHVS, CDR2 FQNEAQ. The CDR3 runs 16 residues.

This clonotype appeared many times. The rearrangement uses TRBV24-1 and TRBJ2-5; possible D gene TRBD1, 5 bases. V lost 2 bases to trimming and J lost 0 bases, with 6 bases between them. This CDR3 has 14 residues. Germline CDR1 and CDR2: KGHDR and SFDVKD. CDR3 sequence (DNA): TGTGCCACCAGTGATTACAGGTACCAAGAGACCCAGTACTTC. This codes for CATSDYRYQETQYF.

This clonotype has at least ten counts. V usage is TRBV3-1 and J usage is TRBJ2-5, with 7 bases fitting TRBD2. This CDR3 spans 14 amino acids. Trimming cost V 4 bases and J 0 bases; bases outside gene matches: 2. Looked up from germline, CDR1 is LGHDT and CDR2 is YNNKEL (reference sequence). CDR3 in amino acids: CASSRAGYQETQYF. The CDR3 coding sequence is TGTGCCAGCAGCCGAGCGGGGTACCAAGAGACCCAGTACTTC.

This clonotype has a count of ten or more. The rearrangement uses TRBV20-1 and TRBJ2-5; 7 bases fit TRBD1. The CDR3 has 17 residues. V lost 0 bases, J lost 4 bases, and 14 bases stayed unmatched. Germline V gene data show CDR1 as DFQATT and CDR2 as SNEGSKA (reference sequence). The CDR3 nucleotides read TGCAGTGCTAGAGATCGGGCAAGAGGGGGCATAAGAGAGACCCAGTACTTC. It translates to CSARDRARGGIRETQYF.

This clonotype has only a few counts. The chain employs TRBV7-2 and TRBJ2-3, with 7 bases fitting TRBD2. Trimming took 4 bases from V and 8 from J; bases not matched to a gene: 9. Germline CDR1 and CDR2: SGHTA and FQGNSA. This CDR3 is built from 14 residues. The CDR3 sequence: CASSSGLGQVTQYF. The CDR3 region has the DNA TGTGCCAGCAGCTCAGGACTAGGGCAGGTTACGCAGTATTTT.

This clonotype was seen many times. CDR3 nucleotides: TGTGCCAGCCGCGGGGGGCAGCAGGGCCAACTGTTTTTT. This translates into CASRGGQQGQLFF. This chain links TRBV7-2 with TRBJ1-4, with D possibly being TRBD1 (6 bases). The V end was cut by 8 bases, the J end by 12 bases, with 19 bases between. From germline, CDR1 is SGHTA and CDR2 FQGNSA. The CDR3 consists of 13 residues.